This is a list of T cell receptor beta chains from one sample in a study of blood T cell repertoires in COVID-19. Data came from immunoSEQ multiplex PCR; TCRdb stores just in-frame clones and leaves some out. The repertoire holds roughly 110,000 clones, about nine tenths seen once, with about 6.8% in the top ten. Source material: peripheral blood. These receptors were taken from a man aged 45 to 65 with active or convalescent COVID-19. Each CDR3 is given with its conserved first and last residue. The D gene is left open where the match is weak. Clone size appears in some rows only: once, few, many, or a class for an expanded clone.

J gene	D gene	clone size	V gene	CDR3 protein	CDR3 DNA
TRBJ1-1	.	few	TRBV10-2	CASSEGGTNTEAFF	TGCGCCAGCAGTGAAGGGGGTACGAACACTGAAGCTTTCTTT
TRBJ2-7	.	.	TRBV10-1	CASSDWGVQYF	TGCGCCAGCAGTGATTGGGGCGTGCAGTACTTC
TRBJ1-1	TRBD1	once	TRBV5-1	CASSLEGAGEAFF	TGCGCCAGCAGCTTGGAGGGGGCAGGTGAAGCTTTCTTT
TRBJ1-3	.	.	TRBV4-2	CASSQRLAEGGNTIYF	TGTGCCAGCAGCCAACGTCTGGCGGAGGGTGGAAACACCATATATTTT
TRBJ2-2	.	.	TRBV2	CASSDGLLNTGELFF	TGTGCCAGCAGTGATGGACTACTGAACACCGGGGAGCTGTTTTTT
TRBJ2-2	TRBD1	.	TRBV6-5	CASSSDRGRDGELFF	TGTGCCAGCAGTTCCGACAGGGGGCGGGACGGGGAGCTGTTTTTT
TRBJ2-1	TRBD2	.	TRBV5-1	CASSLVTSGSNEQFF	TGCGCCAGCAGCTTGGTGACTAGCGGGAGCAATGAGCAGTTCTTC
TRBJ1-1	TRBD1	.	TRBV5-1	CASSLLGQGSEAFF	TGCGCCAGCAGCCTGCTGGGACAGGGGAGTGAAGCTTTCTTT
TRBJ2-1	.	.	TRBV28	CASKLHRGVAEQFF	TGTGCCAGCAAATTACACCGAGGAGTCGCTGAGCAGTTCTTC
TRBJ1-1	.	.	TRBV5-1	CASSSGMNTEAFF	TGCGCCAGCAGCTCAGGGATGAACACTGAAGCTTTCTTT
TRBJ2-6	TRBD2	.	TRBV3-1/TRBV3-2	CASSQLSGGGANVLTF	TGTGCCAGCAGCCAATTGTCGGGGGGTGGGGCCAACGTCCTGACTTTC
TRBJ1-5	TRBD1	.	TRBV19	CASSTLPGQDNQPQHF	TGTGCCAGTAGTACCTTACCCGGACAGGACAATCAGCCCCAGCATTTT
TRBJ1-5	.	.	TRBV19	CASGPDKTVSNQPQHF	TGTGCCAGTGGCCCGGACAAGACAGTGAGCAATCAGCCCCAGCATTTT
TRBJ2-1	TRBD2	.	TRBV3-1/TRBV3-2	CASSQAGGRGYNEQFF	TGTGCCAGCAGCCAGGCGGGCGGGAGAGGGTACAATGAGCAGTTCTTC
TRBJ2-7	TRBD1	.	TRBV6-5	CASSDNRGWEQYF	TGTGCCAGCAGCGACAACAGGGGGTGGGAGCAGTACTTC